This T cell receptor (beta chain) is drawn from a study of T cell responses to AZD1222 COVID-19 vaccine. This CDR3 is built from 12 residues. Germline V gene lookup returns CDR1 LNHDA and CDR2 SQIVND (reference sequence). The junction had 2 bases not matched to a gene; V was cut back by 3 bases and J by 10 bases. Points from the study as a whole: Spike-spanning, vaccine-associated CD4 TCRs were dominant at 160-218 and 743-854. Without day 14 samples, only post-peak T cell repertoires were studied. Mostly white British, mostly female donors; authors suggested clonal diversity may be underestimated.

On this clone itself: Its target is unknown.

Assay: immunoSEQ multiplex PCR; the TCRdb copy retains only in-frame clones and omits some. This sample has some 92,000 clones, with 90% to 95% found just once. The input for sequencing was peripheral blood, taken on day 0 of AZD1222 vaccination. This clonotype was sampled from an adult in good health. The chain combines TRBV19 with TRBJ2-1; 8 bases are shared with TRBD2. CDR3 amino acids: CASSISGDEQFF. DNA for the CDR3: TGTGCCAGTAGTATTAGCGGGGACGAGCAGTTCTTC.